This TCR beta chain was sequenced in a study of identical twins. CDR3 size: 15 residues. Germline V gene data show CDR1 as SGHTA and CDR2 as FQGNSA. The germline V and J ends were trimmed by 0 bases and 2 bases, with 9 bases remaining between them. One entry per CDR3 protein results from TCRdb running MiXCR on the 5' RACE reads. The sample shows more than 600,000 distinct CDR3 sequences, 15% to 20% of them seen only once. These data were also filed under a second study, of T cells expressing NK-cell markers.

The sequenced material came from PBMCs. The genes are TRBV7-2 and TRBJ2-3; D is tentatively TRBD1 or TRBD2 (5 bases each). The receptor was isolated from a young woman in good health. CDR3 sequence reads: CASSLAGPPTDTQYF. The CDR3 region has the DNA TGTGCCAGCAGCTTAGCGGGACCTCCCACAGATACGCAGTATTTT.